This is a list of T cell receptor beta chains from one sample in a study of PD-L1 blockade in urothelial cancer. Sequenced by immunoSEQ multiplex PCR; TCRdb stores in-frame clones only, minus some. The table includes around 40,000 clones, 70% to 90% detected once. Source: PBMCs, taken around atezolizumab (anti-PD-L1) treatment. The receptors stem from an older man with urothelial cancer. CDR3s include the opening cysteine and the closing phenylalanine or tryptophan. Each record gives: CDR3 protein, CDR3 DNA, CDR3 length, D gene, J gene, V gene, clone size. The D gene is left open where the match is weak. Clone size is given for some rows only: seen once, a few or many times, or a class if the clone is expanded.

CDR3: CSYSPMSAEQFF; DNA: TGCAGCTACTCGCCCATGTCCGCGGAGCAGTTCTTC; length: 12; D: .; J: TRBJ2-1; V: TRBV29-1; size: once
CDR3: CASSLSVWETQYF; DNA: TGTGCTAGCAGCTTATCGGTTTGGGAGACCCAGTACTTC; length: 13; D: .; J: TRBJ2-5; V: TRBV7-7; size: .
CDR3: CASKDNSNQPQHF; DNA: TGTGCCAGTAAGGACAATAGCAATCAGCCCCAGCATTTT; length: 13; D: .; J: TRBJ1-5; V: TRBV19; size: few
CDR3: CASSQDGVNQPQHF; DNA: TGTGCCAGCAGCCAGGACGGGGTTAATCAGCCCCAGCATTTT; length: 14; D: .; J: TRBJ1-5; V: TRBV7-8; size: .
CDR3: CASSDTGKITDTQYF; DNA: TGTGCCAGTAGTGACACAGGGAAAATCACAGATACGCAGTATTTT; length: 15; D: .; J: TRBJ2-3; V: TRBV19; size: .
CDR3: CSVEGGTGQIVNF; DNA: TGCAGCGTCGAGGGGGGGACAGGGCAAATCGTCAACTTC; length: 13; D: TRBD1; J: TRBJ2-5; V: TRBV29-1; size: .
CDR3: CASSPQAGAADTQYF; DNA: TGTGCCAGCAGCCCCCAAGCGGGAGCCGCAGATACGCAGTATTTT; length: 15; D: TRBD2; J: TRBJ2-3; V: TRBV6-4; size: .
CDR3: CATSRGDLRGNTIYF; DNA: TGTGCCACCAGCAGAGGAGATCTCCGTGGAAACACCATATATTTT; length: 15; D: .; J: TRBJ1-3; V: TRBV15; size: .
CDR3: CAWTTSSHEQFF; DNA: TGTGCCTGGACTACTAGTTCCCATGAGCAGTTCTTC; length: 12; D: .; J: TRBJ2-1; V: TRBV30; size: .
CDR3: CASSDRDSYGYTF; DNA: TGTGCCAGTAGTGATCGAGACAGCTATGGCTACACCTTC; length: 13; D: .; J: TRBJ1-2; V: TRBV19; size: .
CDR3: CARSLARTGDFRGNQPQHF; DNA: TGTGCCAGAAGCCTAGCTAGGACAGGGGATTTTCGCGGCAATCAGCCCCAGCATTTT; length: 19; D: TRBD1; J: TRBJ1-5; V: TRBV5-3; size: .